This T cell receptor (beta chain) was profiled in a study of cytomegalovirus exposure and HLA in healthy donors. The sample holds one count of this clone. 60 Vbeta and 13 Jbeta primers were used in PCR. Produced via immunoSEQ multiplex PCR; TCRdb's table is partial and in-frame only. In the table there are roughly 150,000 clones, just over 75% of which are singletons. The specimen was PBMCs. The source of this sequence is a man in his forties or fifties in good health and CMV-seronegative.

CDR3 coding DNA: TGTGCCAGCAGCTTATCCCGGGTGGGTGAAGCTTTCTTT. It encodes CASSLSRVGEAFF. The genes are TRBV7-2 and TRBJ1-1; D gene ambiguous. The CDR3 runs 13 residues. Trimming took off 2 bases at V and 7 bases at J, with 11 bases between the two ends. Germline CDR1 SGHTA, CDR2 FQGNSA.